This T cell receptor (beta chain) was profiled in a study of T cells expressing NK-cell markers. TCR beta cDNA was generated via 5'RACE template switching incorporating UMIs. Using the 5' RACE reads, TCRdb records one entry per CDR3 protein without DNA. The sample includes fewer than 400,000 distinct CDR3 sequences. From germline, CDR1 is SQVTM and CDR2 ANQGSEA. This CDR3 is built from 13 residues. V and J are TRBV29-1 and TRBJ2-3; the D call from TCRdb, TRBD2, cannot be confirmed without DNA. The material sequenced was blood T cells: a sorted CD56 or NKG2C T cell subset, CD4+ or CD8+ T cells, or bulk PBMC T cells (not recorded which). The sequence was collected from a woman aged 50 to 60 in good health. The CDR3 sequence: CSVEELAGGTQYF.